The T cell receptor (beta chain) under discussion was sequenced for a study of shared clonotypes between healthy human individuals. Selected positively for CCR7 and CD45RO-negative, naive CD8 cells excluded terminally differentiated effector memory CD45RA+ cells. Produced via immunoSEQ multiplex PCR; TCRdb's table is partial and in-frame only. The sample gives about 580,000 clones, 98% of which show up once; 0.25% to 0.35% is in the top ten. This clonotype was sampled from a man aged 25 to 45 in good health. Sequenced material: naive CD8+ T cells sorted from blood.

The CDR3 region is CASSDRQGSYGYTF. The CDR3 region has the DNA TGTGCCAGCAGCGACCGACAGGGTAGCTATGGCTACACCTTC. This chain links TRBV7-8 with TRBJ1-2, with 7 bases lining up with TRBD1. Germline V gene lookup returns CDR1 SGHVS and CDR2 FQNEAQ. This CDR3 is built from 14 residues. The J segment lost 4 bases and the V segment lost 5 bases, leaving 7 bases of the junction unmatched.